This T cell receptor (beta chain) was identified in a study of blood T cell repertoires in COVID-19. At the level of the study: Acute and convalescent COVID-19 samples came from the United States, Italy and Spain. The analysed material was cDNA or gDNA that came from T cells, B-cell-depleted T cells, or PBMCs.

This clone has just one count. Per the original data handling: Estimation of nucleated cell counts was performed using reference gene primer amplification. The table came from immunoSEQ multiplex PCR; TCRdb's copy has only in-frame clones and leaves some out. V, J and clone size were drawn from that table, and D and trimming were deduced from the DNA. Here the sample spans tens of thousands of clones, almost 90% being singletons. The CDR3 is 14 residues long. In germline, CDR1 is WSHSY, CDR2 SAAADI. V dropped 6 bases and J dropped 5 bases, with 15 bases sitting between them. The sample comprised peripheral blood. The chain carries TRBV10-2 and TRBJ2-3, with a weak D call TRBD2 (5 bases). The TCR originated in a man aged 50-60 years with active COVID-19. CDR3 region: CASSPSLAQDTQYF. In DNA, the CDR3 is TGCGCCAGCAGCCCTAGCCTGGCACAAGATACGCAGTATTTT.